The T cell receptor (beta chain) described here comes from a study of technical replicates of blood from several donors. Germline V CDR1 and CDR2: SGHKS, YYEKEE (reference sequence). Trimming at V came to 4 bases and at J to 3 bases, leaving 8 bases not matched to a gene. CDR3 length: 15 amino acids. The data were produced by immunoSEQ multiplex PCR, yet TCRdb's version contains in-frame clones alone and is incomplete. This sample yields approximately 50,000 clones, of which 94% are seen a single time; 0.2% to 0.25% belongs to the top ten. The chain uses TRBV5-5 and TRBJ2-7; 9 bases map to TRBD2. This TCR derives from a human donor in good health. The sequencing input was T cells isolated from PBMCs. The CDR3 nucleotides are TGTGCCAGCAGCCCCATAGCGGGAGCGCTCTACGAGCAGTACTTC. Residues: CASSPIAGALYEQYF.